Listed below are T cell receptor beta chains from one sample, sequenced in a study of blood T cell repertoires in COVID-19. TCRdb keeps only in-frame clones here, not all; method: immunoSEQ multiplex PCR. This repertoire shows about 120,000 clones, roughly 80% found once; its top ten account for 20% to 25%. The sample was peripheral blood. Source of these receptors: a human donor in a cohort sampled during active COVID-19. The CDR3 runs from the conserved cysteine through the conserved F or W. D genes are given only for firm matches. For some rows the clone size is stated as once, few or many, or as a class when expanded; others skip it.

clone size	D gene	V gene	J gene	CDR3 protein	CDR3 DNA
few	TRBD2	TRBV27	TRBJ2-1	CASSTNSGRGNEQFF	TGTGCCAGCAGTACGAATAGCGGGAGGGGCAATGAGCAGTTCTTC
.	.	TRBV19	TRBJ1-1	CASSPRSVNPEAFF	TGTGCCAGTAGTCCGAGGTCAGTAAACCCTGAAGCTTTCTTT
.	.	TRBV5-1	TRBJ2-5	CASSFTGTYQETQYF	TGCGCCAGCAGCTTTACAGGGACGTACCAAGAGACCCAGTACTTC
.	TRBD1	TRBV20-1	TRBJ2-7	CSAIHRGEQYF	TGCAGTGCTATCCACAGGGGCGAGCAGTACTTC
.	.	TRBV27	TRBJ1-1	CASSRVGNTEAFF	TGTGCCAGCAGTCGGGTTGGGAACACTGAAGCTTTCTTT
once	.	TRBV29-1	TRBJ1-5	CSVATGNLNQPQHF	TGCAGCGTCGCCACAGGGAACCTCAATCAGCCCCAGCATTTT
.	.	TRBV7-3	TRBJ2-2	CASSFGGVTGELFF	TGTGCCAGCAGCTTCGGCGGGGTAACCGGGGAGCTGTTTTTT
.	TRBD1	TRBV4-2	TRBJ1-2	CASSQWTGPVYGYTF	TGTGCCAGCAGCCAGTGGACAGGGCCCGTCTATGGCTACACCTTC
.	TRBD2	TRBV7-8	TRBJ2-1	CASSRVYVVAGEFGNEQFF	TGTGCCAGCAGCCGAGTTTATGTTGTAGCGGGGGAGTTTGGGAATGAGCAGTTCTTC
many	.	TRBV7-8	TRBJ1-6	CASSIHRDTNSPLHF	TGTGCCAGCAGCATCCATCGGGACACCAATTCACCCCTCCACTTT
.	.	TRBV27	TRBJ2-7	CASSSRYEQYF	TGTGCCAGCAGTTCCCGTTACGAGCAGTACTTC
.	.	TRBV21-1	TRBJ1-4	CASSKALSKHRQGNEKLFF	TGTGCCAGCAGCAAAGCGCTTTCCAAACACCGACAGGGGAATGAAAAACTGTTTTTT
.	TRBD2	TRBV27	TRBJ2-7	CASSPGTSGSNYEQYF	TGTGCCAGCAGTCCTGGGACTAGCGGGAGTAACTACGAGCAGTACTTC
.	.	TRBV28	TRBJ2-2	CASSYRIRGTGELFF	TGTGCCAGCAGTTACAGAATAAGGGGCACCGGGGAGCTGTTTTTT
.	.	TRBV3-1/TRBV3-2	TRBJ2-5	CASSQDPRKRNPQETQYF	TGTGCCAGCAGCCAAGATCCCCGGAAGCGCAATCCGCAAGAGACCCAGTACTTC
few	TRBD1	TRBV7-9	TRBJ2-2	CASSSPPARQGDNTGELFF	TGTGCCAGCAGCTCACCCCCCGCTAGACAGGGGGACAACACCGGGGAGCTGTTTTTT
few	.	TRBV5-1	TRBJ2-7	CASSLAGGLEYF	TGCGCCAGCAGCTTGGCCGGAGGGTTGGAGTACTTC
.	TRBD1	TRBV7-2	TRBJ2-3	CASSRTGTADTQYF	TGTGCCAGCAGTCGGACAGGGACGGCAGATACGCAGTATTTT
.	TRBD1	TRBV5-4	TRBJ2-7	CASSGGTGWSYEQYF	TGTGCCAGCAGCGGCGGGACAGGGTGGTCCTACGAGCAGTACTTC
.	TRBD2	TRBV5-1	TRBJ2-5	CASSFGLAAQETQYF	TGCGCCAGCAGCTTCGGACTAGCGGCTCAAGAGACCCAGTACTTC
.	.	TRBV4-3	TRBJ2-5	CASSPDIQETQYF	TGCGCCAGCAGCCCCGACATCCAAGAGACCCAGTACTTC
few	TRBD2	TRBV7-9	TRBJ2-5	CASSPPWVAGGETQYF	TGTGCCAGCAGCCCGCCTTGGGTAGCGGGAGGGGAGACCCAGTACTTC
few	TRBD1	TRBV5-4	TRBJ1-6	CASSSTGVRYNSPLHF	TGTGCCAGCAGCTCGACAGGGGTTCGATATAATTCACCCCTCCACTTT
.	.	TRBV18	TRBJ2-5	CASSPLANQETQYF	TGTGCCAGCTCACCACTAGCGAACCAAGAGACCCAGTACTTC
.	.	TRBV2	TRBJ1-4	CASSESVRYSEKLFF	TGTGCCAGCAGTGAATCGGTGAGGTACTCGGAAAAACTGTTTTTT
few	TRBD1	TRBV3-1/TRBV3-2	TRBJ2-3	CASSPFSGTGGTDTQYF	TGTGCCAGCAGCCCATTCTCCGGGACAGGGGGCACAGATACGCAGTATTTT
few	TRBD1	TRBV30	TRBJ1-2	CAWSKTGRNYGYTF	TGTGCCTGGAGTAAGACAGGGCGTAACTATGGCTACACCTTC
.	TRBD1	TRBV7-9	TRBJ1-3	CASSRRTGGLSSGNTIYF	TGTGCCAGCAGCCGCCGGACAGGGGGGCTCAGCTCTGGAAACACCATATATTTT
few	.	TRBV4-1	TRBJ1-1	CASRHGGNTEAFF	TGCGCCAGCAGACACGGGGGGAACACTGAAGCTTTCTTT
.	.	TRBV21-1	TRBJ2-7	CASSKDGTSGGRSYEQYF	TGTGCCAGCAGCAAAGATGGGACTAGCGGGGGCCGCTCCTACGAGCAGTACTTC
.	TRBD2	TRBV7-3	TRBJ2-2	CASSYVSGRAANTGELFF	TGTGCCAGCAGCTATGTTAGCGGGAGGGCCGCGAACACCGGGGAGCTGTTTTTT
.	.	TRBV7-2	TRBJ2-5	CASSPQGSGETQYF	TGTGCCAGCAGCCCACAGGGTTCGGGAGAGACCCAGTACTTC
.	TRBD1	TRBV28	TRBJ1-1	CASSFRDRVGEAFF	TGTGCCAGCAGTTTCAGAGACAGGGTGGGCGAAGCTTTCTTT
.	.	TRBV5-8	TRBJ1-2	CASSLQGSLNLGYTF	TGTGCCAGCAGCTTGCAGGGATCCCTCAATCTTGGCTACACCTTC
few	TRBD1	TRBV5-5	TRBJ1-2	CASSFNRGGYTF	TGTGCCAGCAGCTTCAACAGGGGCGGCTACACCTTC
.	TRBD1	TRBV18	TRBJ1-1	CASSPATGRNTEAFF	TGTGCCAGCTCACCGGCGACAGGGCGGAACACTGAAGCTTTCTTT
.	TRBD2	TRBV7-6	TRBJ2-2	CASSRLAGVAGELFF	TGTGCCAGCAGCCGACTAGCGGGAGTCGCCGGGGAGCTGTTTTTT
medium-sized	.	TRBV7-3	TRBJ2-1	CASSLTRGHNEQFF	TGTGCCAGCAGCTTGACACGGGGTCACAATGAGCAGTTCTTC
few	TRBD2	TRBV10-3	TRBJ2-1	CAIRTSGRGSYNEQFF	TGTGCCATCCGGACTAGCGGGAGGGGCTCCTACAATGAGCAGTTCTTC
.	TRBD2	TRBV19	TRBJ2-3	CASQGLAGLDTQYF	TGTGCCAGCCAGGGACTAGCGGGGTTAGATACGCAGTATTTT
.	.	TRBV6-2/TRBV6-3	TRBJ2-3	CASSLRETSIKDTQYF	TGTGCCAGCAGTTTGAGAGAAACCTCAATTAAAGATACGCAGTATTTT
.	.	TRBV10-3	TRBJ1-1	CGAGGETEAFF	TGTGGTGCCGGGGGGGAAACTGAAGCTTTCTTT
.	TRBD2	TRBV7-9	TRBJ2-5	CASSLRTSGIETQYF	TGTGCCAGCAGCTTACGGACTAGCGGGATAGAGACCCAGTACTTC
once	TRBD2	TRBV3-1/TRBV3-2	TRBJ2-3	CASSRHGGGRRQDTQYF	TGTGCCAGCAGCCGGCACGGGGGGGGCAGACGTCAAGATACGCAGTATTTT
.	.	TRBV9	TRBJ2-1	CASSAWTTRRYYNEQFF	TGTGCCAGCAGCGCCTGGACTACTAGGAGGTACTACAATGAGCAGTTCTTC
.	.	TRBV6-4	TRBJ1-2	CASSDLSLETYGYTF	TGTGCCAGCAGTGACTTAAGCCTCGAAACCTATGGCTACACCTTC
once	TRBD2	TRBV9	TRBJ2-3	CASSVAGGGSTDTQYF	TGTGCCAGCAGCGTAGCCGGGGGGGGGAGCACAGATACGCAGTATTTT
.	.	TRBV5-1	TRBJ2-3	CASSLKPSDTQYF	TGCGCCAGCAGCTTGAAGCCGTCAGATACGCAGTATTTT
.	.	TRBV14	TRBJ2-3	CASSRDRSDTQYF	TGTGCCAGCAGCCGAGACAGATCAGATACGCAGTATTTT
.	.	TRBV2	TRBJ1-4	CASKLSEKLFF	TGTGCCAGCAAGCTGAGTGAAAAACTGTTTTTT
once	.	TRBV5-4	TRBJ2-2	CASSLLNTGELFF	TGTGCCAGCAGCCTTCTGAACACCGGGGAGCTGTTTTTT
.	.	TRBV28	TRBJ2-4	CASTNPRIAKNIQYF	TGTGCCAGCACGAACCCGCGGATAGCCAAAAACATTCAGTACTTC
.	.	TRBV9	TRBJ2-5	CASSVKGQAYQETQYF	TGTGCCAGCAGCGTAAAGGGACAAGCCTACCAAGAGACCCAGTACTTC
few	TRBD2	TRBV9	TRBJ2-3	CASSVASLAADTQYF	TGTGCCAGCAGCGTAGCTTCGCTAGCGGCAGATACGCAGTATTTT
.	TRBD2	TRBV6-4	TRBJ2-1	CASSSTQGGEQFF	TGTGCCAGCAGTTCTACCCAGGGAGGGGAGCAGTTCTTC
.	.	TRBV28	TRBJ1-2	CASSLGIRGKGYTF	TGTGCCAGCAGCTTGGGGATTCGGGGGAAAGGCTACACCTTC
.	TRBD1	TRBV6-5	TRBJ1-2	CASSRGQTNGGYTF	TGTGCCAGCAGTAGGGGACAGACTAACGGTGGCTACACCTTC
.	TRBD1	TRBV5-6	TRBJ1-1	CASSSQTGLMANTEAFF	TGTGCCAGCAGCTCCCAGACAGGGTTAATGGCGAACACTGAAGCTTTCTTT
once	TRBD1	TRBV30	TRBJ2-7	CAWRGDRDTYEQYF	TGTGCCTGGAGGGGGGACAGGGACACATACGAGCAGTACTTC
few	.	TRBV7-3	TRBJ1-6	CASSADIGSPLHF	TGTGCCAGCAGCGCGGACATTGGTTCACCCCTCCACTTT